The T cell receptor beta chain described here comes from a study of technical replicates of blood from a few donors. Sequencing used immunoSEQ multiplex PCR; TCRdb keeps in-frame clones, though not all of them. The top ten clones hold 5.2% of a sample with over 50,000 clones, around 87% of them seen once. This CDR3 is 19 amino acids long. V dropped 6 bases and J dropped 0; count of bases not matched to a gene: 9. Looked up from germline, CDR1 is SNHLY and CDR2 is FYNNEI. The sample consisted of PBMCs. The receptor comes from a human donor in good health. Some clones in this sample may be carry-over from other donors' samples. This chain links TRBV2 with TRBJ2-1, with 15 bases matching TRBD2. Here the CDR3 reads CASRRTSGRALTSYNEQFF. The CDR3 coding sequence is TGTGCCAGCAGGAGGACTAGCGGGAGGGCCCTAACCTCCTACAATGAGCAGTTCTTC.